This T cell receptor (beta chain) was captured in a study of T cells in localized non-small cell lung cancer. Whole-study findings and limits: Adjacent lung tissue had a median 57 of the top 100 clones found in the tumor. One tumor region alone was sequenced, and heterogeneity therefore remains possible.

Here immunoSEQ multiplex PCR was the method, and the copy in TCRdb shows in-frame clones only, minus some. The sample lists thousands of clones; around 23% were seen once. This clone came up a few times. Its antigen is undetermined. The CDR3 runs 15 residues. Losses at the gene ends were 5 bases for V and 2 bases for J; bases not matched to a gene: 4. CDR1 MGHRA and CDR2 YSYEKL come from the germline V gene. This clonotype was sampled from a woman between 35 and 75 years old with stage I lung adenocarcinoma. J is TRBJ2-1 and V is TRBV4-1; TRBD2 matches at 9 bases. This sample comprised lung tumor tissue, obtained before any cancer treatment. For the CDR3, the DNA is TGCGCCAGCAGCTTAAGCGGGGGGACCTACAATGAGCAGTTCTTC. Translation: CASSLSGGTYNEQFF.